The 23 T cell receptor beta chains in this list originate from one sample, sequenced in a study of cytomegalovirus exposure and HLA in healthy donors. Use of 60 Vbeta and 13 Jbeta primers characterized the PCR. Sequenced by immunoSEQ multiplex PCR; TCRdb stores in-frame clones only, minus some. The data contain about 160,000 clones, about three quarters of them seen just once; the ten biggest clones take up less than 3%. Specimen: PBMCs. The source is a female donor in good health and CMV-seronegative.

Turning to this clone: Other DNA sequences in the sample encode the same CDR3. This CDR3 is CAWSVPWLAGEQYF. DNA for the CDR3: TGTGCCTGGAGTGTCCCGTGGCTAGCCGGGGAGCAGTACTTC. This chain joins TRBV30 and TRBJ2-7; D may be TRBD2 (5 bases). Per germline, CDR1 GTSNPN and CDR2 SVGIG (reference sequence). Deletions cut 0 bases from V and 7 bases from J, with 16 bases between. CDR3 length: 14 amino acids.

The gene calls are TRBV2 and TRBJ2-3; 16 bases line up with TRBD2. Germline values: CDR1 SNHLY, CDR2 FYNNEI. V dropped 7 bases and J dropped 5; count of bases not matched to a gene: 6. CDR3 length: 16 residues. DNA of the CDR3: TGTGCCAGCACCGACGGGACTAGCGGGAGGGTAGATACGCAGTATTTT. Its translation: CASTDGTSGRVDTQYF.

In its sample, this clone was seen a few times. This chain links TRBV6-5 with TRBJ1-5, with unresolved D. From germline, CDR1 is MNHEY and CDR2 SVGAGI. The CDR3 extends over 13 amino acids. Trimming took 5 bases from V and 5 from J, leaving 10 bases between them. DNA for the CDR3: TGTGCCAGCAGTGGAGCAATGTATCAGCCCCAGCATTTT. Its protein product is CASSGAMYQPQHF.

The chain joins TRBV9 to TRBJ2-1; 9 bases map to TRBD2. The CDR3 has 15 residues. J gave up 5 bases and V 0 bases, and 3 bases lay outside the gene matches. Germline V lookup: CDR1 SGDLS, CDR2 YYNGEE. The CDR3 loop reads CASSVEAGGHNEQFF. The DNA for the CDR3 is TGTGCCAGCAGCGTAGAGGCGGGAGGGCACAATGAGCAGTTCTTC.

The rearrangement uses TRBV4-2 and TRBJ1-2; D is unresolved. The CDR3 runs to 15 residues. Germline V gives CDR1 LGHNA, CDR2 YNFKEQ. Trimming left V 1 base short and J 4 bases short, with 13 bases between. The CDR3 region is CASSQASGGLYGYTF. Here the CDR3 DNA reads TGTGCCAGCAGCCAAGCCAGCGGAGGGCTCTATGGCTACACCTTC.

This clone was seen only a few times. This chain's CDR3 is CASSQKITGVRVGYTF. The CDR3 coding sequence is TGTGCCAGCAGCCAAAAAATTACGGGGGTAAGGGTCGGCTACACCTTC. The chain joins TRBV4-2 to TRBJ1-2; TRBD1 is a possible D gene (5 bases). The germline V and J ends were trimmed by 2 bases and 8 bases, with 21 bases remaining between them. The CDR3 consists of 16 residues. Germline V lookup: CDR1 LGHNA, CDR2 YNFKEQ.

The chain combines TRBV29-1 with TRBJ2-2, with a tentative D call TRBD2 (7 bases). The CDR3 spans 14 residues. Between the trimmed V and J ends, which lost 7 bases and 7 bases, there was a span of 19 bases. The germline V gene has CDR1 SQVTM and CDR2 ANQGSEA. The CDR3 protein is CSARRGGSNGELFF. The DNA for the CDR3 is TGCAGCGCCCGGAGGGGGGGTAGTAACGGGGAGCTGTTTTTT.

The rearrangement uses TRBV4-2 and TRBJ2-7; D possibly corresponds to TRBD1 (6 bases). The CDR3 runs to 14 residues. The germline V gene has CDR1 LGHNA and CDR2 YNFKEQ. The ends were cut back, 4 bases at V and 5 bases at J, with 15 bases in the middle. CDR3: CASSRDTPSNEQYF. CDR3 nucleotide sequence: TGTGCCAGCAGCCGGGACACCCCGTCGAACGAGCAGTACTTC.

The chain combines TRBV7-9 with TRBJ2-3; possible D gene TRBD1, 7 bases. The length of the CDR3 is 16 residues. V was pared by 2 bases and J by 1 base, with 13 bases between. Germline CDR1 is SEHNR and CDR2 is FQNEAQ (reference sequence). For the CDR3, the DNA is TGTGCCAGCAGCTTAATTTCAGGGGGGCGCACAGATACGCAGTATTTT. Amino acid sequence: CASSLISGGRTDTQYF.

The chain recombines TRBV6-5 with TRBJ1-1; a possible D gene is TRBD1 (6 bases). The CDR3 runs to 14 residues. V was cut by 5 bases and J by 5 bases, with 15 bases left in between. Germline lookup yields CDR1 MNHEY and CDR2 SVGAGI. The CDR3 DNA reads as TGTGCCAGCAGTAAACAGGGCCCCGGGACTGAAGCTTTCTTT. Its translation is CASSKQGPGTEAFF.

This clone was recorded once. The chain links TRBV4-3 to TRBJ1-2; 9 bases agree with TRBD1. V lost 5 bases and J lost 8; bases outside the gene matches: 15. Germline V gives CDR1 LGHNA, CDR2 YSLEER. This CDR3 spans 16 amino acids. This CDR3 reads CASSSKGGQGGYGYTF. CDR3 in DNA: TGCGCCAGCAGCTCCAAAGGGGGACAGGGAGGGTACGGCTACACCTTC.

The chain has TRBV2 and TRBJ2-5, with TRBD1 matching over 9 bases. The end of the DNA is better explained by TRBJ2-7, so the J call may be wrong. This CDR3 has 14 amino acids. The germline CDR1 and CDR2 sequences are SNHLY and FYNNEI. The CDR3 loop reads CASRIPGQGPEQYF. CDR3 coding DNA: TGTGCCAGCAGAATCCCGGGACAGGGACCCGAGCAGTACTTC.

The J gene is TRBJ1-6, the V gene TRBV2; 11 bases line up with TRBD1. This CDR3 contains 16 residues. Trimming cost V 7 bases and J 8 bases; bases outside gene matches: 10. Looked up from germline, CDR1 is SNHLY and CDR2 is FYNNEI. This chain's CDR3 is CASTLDRGRVYSPLHF. The CDR3, as DNA: TGTGCCAGCACCCTGGACAGGGGGCGCGTTTATTCACCCCTCCACTTT.

The chain joins TRBV19 to TRBJ1-6; D remains ambiguous. Germline CDR1 reads LNHDA; CDR2 reads SQIVND (reference sequence). The CDR3 contains 17 residues. V gave up 0 bases and J gave up 2 bases, with 11 bases separating them. Written as DNA, the CDR3 is TGTGCCAGTAGTATAGATCACGAGGGAACCTATAATTCACCCCTCCACTTT. Its protein product is CASSIDHEGTYNSPLHF.

The chain is built from TRBV5-6 and TRBJ1-5, with a possible D match to TRBD1 (5 bases). The V and J ends lost 2 bases and 4 bases respectively, with 7 bases between them. The CDR3 runs to 13 residues. Per the germline V gene, CDR1 is SGHDT and CDR2 is YYEEEE. The CDR3 spells CASSFGGNQPQHF. CDR3 DNA: TGTGCCAGCAGCTTCGGGGGAAATCAGCCCCAGCATTTT.

The chain is built from TRBV9 and TRBJ2-1; the match to TRBD2 covers 7 bases. In germline, CDR1 is SGDLS, CDR2 YYNGEE. V was clipped by 2 bases and J by 1 base; unmatched bases: 15. CDR3 size: 19 residues. CDR3 protein: CASSVLGLDETGSYNEQFF. CDR3 DNA: TGTGCCAGCAGCGTCTTAGGACTAGACGAGACGGGATCCTACAATGAGCAGTTCTTC.

The chain couples TRBV11-1 to TRBJ1-2, with 7 bases matching TRBD1. The CDR3 is made up of 15 amino acids. Germline V gene data show CDR1 as SGHAT and CDR2 as FQDESV (reference sequence). With 2 bases clipped from V and 3 bases from J, the junction kept 6 bases outside the gene matches. The CDR3 protein is CASSLQGGPYYGYTF. The CDR3 bases are TGTGCCAGCAGCTTACAGGGGGGTCCCTACTATGGCTACACCTTC.

This clone was recorded only once. This chain links TRBV11-2 with TRBJ2-4, with 8 positions matching TRBD2. The trim removed 5 bases at V and 0 bases at J, leaving 3 bases unmatched. CDR1 and CDR2 from the germline V gene are SGHAT and FQNNGV. The CDR3 spans 15 residues. The CDR3 here is CASSPGGGAKNIQYF. The CDR3 coding sequence is TGTGCCAGCAGCCCCGGGGGGGGAGCCAAAAACATTCAGTACTTC.

The V and J genes are TRBV7-9 and TRBJ2-1, with 8 bases lining up with TRBD1. The CDR3 runs to 16 residues. With 2 bases clipped from V and 5 bases from J, the junction kept 8 bases outside the gene matches. Germline V gives CDR1 SEHNR, CDR2 FQNEAQ (reference sequence). The CDR3 bases are TGTGCCAGCAGCTTACTTTCAGGGGGCAGGAACAATGAGCAGTTCTTC. This encodes CASSLLSGGRNNEQFF.

This clone has just a few counts. This CDR3 reads CASSQGGTGNEQYF. The CDR3 DNA is TGTGCCAGCAGCCAAGGGGGGACAGGGAACGAGCAGTACTTC. The genes are TRBV7-3 and TRBJ2-5; 9 bases align to TRBD1. Near its end, the DNA agrees better with TRBJ2-7, so the J call may be wrong. The germline V gene has CDR1 SGHTA and CDR2 FQGTGA. This CDR3 has 14 amino acids.

This clone was observed a single time. This CDR3 reads CASSRWTSGELFF. The CDR3 region has the DNA TGTGCCAGCAGCCGGTGGACAAGCGGGGAGCTGTTTTTT. The chain joins TRBV9 to TRBJ2-2; D is perhaps TRBD1 (5 bases). CDR1 SGDLS and CDR2 YYNGEE come from the germline V gene. There are 13 residues in the CDR3. V lost 4 bases to trimming and J lost 7 bases, with 11 bases between them.

The V and J genes are TRBV19 and TRBJ2-4, with 7 bases matching TRBD1. Germline assignment: CDR1 LNHDA and CDR2 SQIVND (reference sequence). Trimming took 8 bases from V and 8 from J; bases not matched to a gene: 12. The CDR3 spans 14 residues. CDR3 DNA: TGTGCCAGTGACGCCGGACCTCAGGGGGACATTCAGTACTTC. Its protein product is CASDAGPQGDIQYF.

This chain joins TRBV9 and TRBJ1-1, with D maybe TRBD1 (6 bases). Germline V gene data show CDR1 as SGDLS and CDR2 as YYNGEE. There are 13 residues in the CDR3. V lost 4 bases to trimming and J lost 4 bases, with 11 bases between them. The CDR3 region has the DNA TGTGCCAGCAGCTCTCGACAGGCCACTGAAGCTTTCTTT. Amino acid sequence: CASSSRQATEAFF.